This paragraph reports one T cell receptor beta chain. Its cognate antigen is unknown. The sample comes from a study of cytomegalovirus exposure and HLA in healthy donors. This CDR3 has 14 amino acids. Broader study findings: Rare TCR sequences dominated, though some public TCRs recurred in many donors. About 87% or about 30% of the time was how often most TCR beta V segments were productive, according to an earlier analysis. Later on, an analysis showed TCR association rates differing by HLA locus, with DRB1 the most and HLA-C the fewest.

Healthy bone marrow donors supplied every sample. It was with 60 Vbeta and 13 Jbeta primers that the PCR ran. The protocol was immunoSEQ multiplex PCR, while the TCRdb copy is restricted to in-frame clones and leaves out a portion. The sample comprises some 220,000 clones, over 65% of which are singletons, and around 2.9% rests with the top ten. The receptor was isolated from an older woman in good health and CMV-seropositive. The specimen was PBMCs. The rearrangement uses TRBV5-3 and TRBJ2-5, with D possibly matching TRBD2 (5 bases). The J call is in doubt because the DNA end fits TRBJ2-7 better. Being an ORF, TRBV5-3 has a function that is uncertain. The CDR3 loop reads CARSLGLLRYEQYF. CDR3 sequence (DNA): TGTGCCAGAAGCTTGGGACTACTTCGCTACGAGCAGTACTTC.